This T cell receptor (beta chain) was retrieved from a study of long-term antiretroviral therapy in people with HIV. Study findings and constraints: Diversity measured after ART increased yet remained under transplant donor controls. Blood dating 2004 to 2017 may reflect older ART regimens.

V was clipped by 5 bases and J by 0 bases; unmatched bases: 3. The CDR3 loop spans 14 amino acids. In germline, CDR1 is MRHNA, CDR2 SNTAGT. About this clone itself: The antigen remains unidentified.

Each donor provided at least one pre-ART PBMC sample and at least two post-ART PBMC samples. Samples were assayed with immunoSEQ v3.0 at survey level. Using immunoSEQ multiplex PCR, the repertoire was profiled, and TCRdb retains in-frame clones only, with some absent. The sample shows 15,000 to 20,000 clones, about 80% of them seen only once. The material was unsorted PBMCs, obtained 0.3 years before starting antiretroviral therapy. The receptor was isolated from a man aged 50 to 60 with HIV. This rearrangement joins TRBV6-4 to TRBJ2-5, with 7 bases fitting TRBD1. The CDR3 DNA follows: TGTGCCAGCAGTCCTACAGGGGACCAAGAGACCCAGTACTTC. It is translated as CASSPTGDQETQYF.